This TCR beta chain was identified in a study of cytomegalovirus exposure and HLA in healthy donors. The study ran its PCR with 60 Vbeta and 13 Jbeta primers. Assay: immunoSEQ multiplex PCR; the TCRdb copy retains only in-frame clones and omits some. The data contain 65,000 to 90,000 clones, around 75% of them seen just once; the ten biggest clones take up about 3.1%. The CDR3 has 15 amino acids. The germline V gene has CDR1 SGHTA and CDR2 FQGTGA. The V segment lost 7 bases and the J segment 5 bases; nucleotides outside the gene matches: 10. Sequenced sample: PBMCs. V and J are TRBV7-3 and TRBJ2-1, with 8 bases lining up with TRBD2. The clonotype originates from a man aged 40-50 years in good health and CMV-seronegative. In DNA form, the CDR3 reads TGTGCCAGCACCCAAGGCGGGGGGCCTAACAATGAGCAGTTCTTC. Translation gives CASTQGGGPNNEQFF.